This T cell receptor beta chain originates from a study of blood T cell repertoires in COVID-19. This clone was observed a handful of times. Measured with immunoSEQ multiplex PCR; TCRdb has only the in-frame clones, and not every one. The profile shows over 200,000 clones, around 86% of them singletons. The receptor was derived from a human donor in a cohort sampled during active COVID-19. Sequenced: peripheral blood.

CDR3 protein: CASSLTGTGVSYEQYF. CDR3 nucleotide sequence: TGTGCCAGCAGCTTAACCGGGACAGGGGTCTCCTACGAGCAGTACTTC. The genes are TRBV7-3 and TRBJ2-7, with 10 bases that match TRBD1. This CDR3 spans 16 amino acids. The V and J ends lost 0 bases and 0 bases, in that order; junction bases with no gene match: 2. Germline CDR1 is SGHTA and CDR2 is FQGTGA.